These 10 T cell receptor beta chains were sequenced from one sample in a study of T cells in women clearing cervical HPV infection. The method was immunoSEQ multiplex PCR; TCRdb's version includes in-frame clones alone and lacks a portion of them. The repertoire table contains about 25,000 clones. The sequenced material came from blood buffy coat. These receptors originate from a woman aged 18 to 75 with a cervical HPV16 infection that either progressed to CIN3+ or cleared (not recorded which).

With respect to this clone: The CDR3 end is not reached by the read, which stops 3 residues before it; the germline J gene fills it in. The V gene is TRBV7-9, the J gene TRBJ2-4; weak D call: TRBD2 (5 bases). The germline gives CDR1 SEHNR, CDR2 FQNEAQ (reference sequence). The CDR3 is 12 amino acids. The CDR3 region is CASSVGDYGQYF. The DNA read from the CDR3 is TGTGCCAGCAGCGTTGGTGACTATGGT.

Remarks on this clone: The missing CDR3 end, 3 residues past where the read stops, is filled in from the germline J gene. This rearrangement joins TRBV7-2 to TRBJ1-2, with a tentative D call TRBD1 (6 bases). Germline assignment: CDR1 SGHTA and CDR2 FQGNSA. Trimming stripped 1 base from V and 3 bases from J, with 9 bases between. The CDR3 sequence is 14 residues long. This CDR3 reads CASSLEQGYYGYTF. Incomplete CDR3 DNA: TGTGCCAGCAGCTTAGAACAGGGATACTATGGC.

As for this clone: The missing CDR3 end, 3 residues past where the read stops, is filled in from the germline J gene. This rearrangement joins TRBV10-3 to TRBJ2-7; 11 positions agree with TRBD2. With V trimmed by 5 bases and J by 2 bases, 2 bases remained unmatched. Germline lookup yields CDR1 ENHRY and CDR2 SYGVKD. This CDR3 is built from 14 residues. CDR3 DNA (partial): TGTGCCATCAGTTCTAGCGGGGGGCCCTACGAG. It codes for CAISSSGGPYE. The CDR3 in its entirety is CAISSSGGPYEQYF.

To note about this clone: The read finishes 3 residues shy of the CDR3 end, and the germline J gene is used to complete it. The chain employs TRBV19 and TRBJ1-5, with 8 positions matching TRBD1. V lost 6 bases and J lost 5; bases outside the gene matches: 6. The CDR3 extends over 14 amino acids. Germline CDR1 is LNHDA and CDR2 is SQIVND (reference sequence). The CDR3 spells CASSPGTGYQPQHF. The sequenced CDR3 bases are TGTGCCAGTAGCCCCGGGACAGGATATCAGCCC.

On this clone itself: The CDR3 extends 3 residues past the end of the read, so its final part is completed from the germline J gene. V usage is TRBV23-1 and J usage is TRBJ2-5, with 11 bases that match TRBD2. TRBV23-1 carries the ORF label, with uncertain function. The CDR3 spans 19 residues. V gave up 0 bases and J gave up 2 bases; unmatched junction bases: 11. CDR3 loop: CASSQSGPLAGGKQETQYF. CDR3 DNA, as far as it was read: TGCGCCAGCAGTCAATCTGGGCCATTAGCGGGGGGGAAACAAGAGACC.

In the case of this clone: With the read ending 3 residues before the CDR3 end, the germline J gene is used to fill in that end. V is TRBV5-6 and J is TRBJ2-7; 15 bases map to TRBD2. Per germline, CDR1 SGHDT and CDR2 YYEEEE. The CDR3 is made up of 15 amino acids. V shed 4 bases, J shed 5 bases, and the junction held 4 bases outside the gene matches. The CDR3 DNA, read in part, is TGTGCCAGCAGCCTCGGACTAGCGGGGGGGAACGAG. It codes for CASSLGLAGGNE. The entire CDR3 protein is CASSLGLAGGNEQYF. The full variable domain, with the rest looked up from reference TRBV5-6 and TRBJ2-7, is DAGVTQSPTHLIKTRGQQVTLRCSPKSGHDTVSWYQQALGQGPQFIFQYYEEEERQRGNFPDRFSGHQFPNYSSELNVNALLLGDSALYLCASSLGLAGGNEQYFGPGTRLTVT.

As to this clone: The read ends 3 residues before the CDR3 terminus; that terminus is restored from the germline J gene. The V call is TRBV7-3, the J call TRBJ2-3, with 8 nucleotides matching TRBD2. Germline-derived CDR1 and CDR2 are SGHTA and FQGTGA. The CDR3 length is 14 residues. V dropped 5 bases and J dropped 4; count of bases not matched to a gene: 5. CDR3 bases read: TGTGCCAGCAGCCGCCAGACTAGCGCAGATACG. As protein: CASSRQTSADT. The whole CDR3 sequence reads CASSRQTSADTQYF.

Regarding this clone: The DNA ends 3 residues before the CDR3 does, and the rest of the CDR3 is filled in from the germline J gene. V gene TRBV4-2 combines with J gene TRBJ2-3; D is unclear. Trimming removed 0 bases at V and 6 bases at J, with 4 bases between. The CDR3 totals 12 residues. The germline CDR1 and CDR2 sequences are LGHNA and YNFKEQ. The sequenced CDR3 bases are TGTGCCAGCAGCCAAGATAGCGATACG. Amino acids: CASSQDSDT. The CDR3 in full is CASSQDSDTQYF.

This clone is classed as medium-sized by frequency. The read halts 3 residues ahead of the CDR3 end, with the missing end drawn from the germline J gene. This chain joins TRBV5-1 and TRBJ2-5; the D gene is possibly TRBD1 (6 bases). This CDR3 spans 13 amino acids. V gave up 4 bases and J gave up 4 bases, with 11 bases separating them. Germline values: CDR1 SGHRS, CDR2 YFSETQ. The CDR3 DNA, read in part, is TGCGCCAGCAGCGAAACAGGGCTAGAGACC. Translating it yields CASSETGLET. The entire CDR3 sequence reads CASSETGLETQYF.

A note on this clone: The missing CDR3 end, 3 residues past where the read stops, is filled in from the germline J gene. The rearrangement links TRBV6-1 to TRBJ1-2; 12 bases match TRBD1. The CDR3 length is 16 residues. Germline values: CDR1 MNHNS, CDR2 SASEGT. The DNA read from the CDR3 is TGTGCCAGCAGTGAAGAAGGGGGACAGGGGGCGCGCGGC. Its protein is CASSEEGGQGARG. The entire CDR3 is CASSEEGGQGARGYTF.